This T cell receptor (beta chain) stems from a study of T cell repertoires in cytomegalovirus infection. In the study overall: Matching HLA type and CMV infection were both indicated by public TCR beta signatures.

CDR1 is MNHNY and CDR2 is SVGAGI in the germline V gene (reference sequence). This CDR3 spans 15 amino acids. V lost 9 bases, J lost 0 bases, and 15 bases lay in between. Note on this clonotype: Its target is unknown.

TCRdb reprocessed the reads with MiXCR, giving one entry per CDR3 protein. Seen here are about 530,000 distinct CDR3 sequences, less than 30% observed once, and the top ten hold about 12%. Study-wide findings and caveats: HLA-C-restricted, CMV-specific TCR beta clonotypes were dominant ex vivo. Summed public TCR beta family frequency identified CMV carriers bearing the relevant HLA.

The source is a human donor in good health (CMV status not recorded). Some clones in this sample may be carry-over from other donors' samples. This sequence joins TRBV6-6 and TRBJ1-3; tentative D call: TRBD1 (5 bases). The sample taken for sequencing was PBMCs. The CDR3 sequence is CARPTGGLSGNTIYF. In nucleotides, the CDR3 is TGTGCCAGACCAACGGGGGGACTCTCTGGAAACACCATATATTTT.